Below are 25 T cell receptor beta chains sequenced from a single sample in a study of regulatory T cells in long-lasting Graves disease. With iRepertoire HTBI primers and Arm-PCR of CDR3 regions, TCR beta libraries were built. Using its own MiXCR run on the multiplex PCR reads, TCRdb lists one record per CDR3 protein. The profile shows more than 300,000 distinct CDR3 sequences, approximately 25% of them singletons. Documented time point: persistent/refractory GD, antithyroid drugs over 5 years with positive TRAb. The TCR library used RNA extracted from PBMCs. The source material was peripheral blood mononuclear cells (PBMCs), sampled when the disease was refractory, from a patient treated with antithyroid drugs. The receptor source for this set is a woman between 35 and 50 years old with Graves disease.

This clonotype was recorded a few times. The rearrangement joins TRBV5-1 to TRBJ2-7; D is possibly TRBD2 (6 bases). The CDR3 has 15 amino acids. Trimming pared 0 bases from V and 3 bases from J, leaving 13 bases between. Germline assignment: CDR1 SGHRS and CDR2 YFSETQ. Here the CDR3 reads CASSLAPGVNYEQYF. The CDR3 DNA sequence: TGCGCCAGCAGCTTGGCCCCGGGGGTAAACTACGAGCAGTACTTC.

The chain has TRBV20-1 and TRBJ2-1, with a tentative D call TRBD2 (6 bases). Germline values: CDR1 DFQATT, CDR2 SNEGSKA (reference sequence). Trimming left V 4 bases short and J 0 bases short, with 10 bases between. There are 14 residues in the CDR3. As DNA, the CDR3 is TGCAGTGCTATCCTAGCGAGCTCCTACAATGAGCAGTTCTTC. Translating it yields CSAILASSYNEQFF.

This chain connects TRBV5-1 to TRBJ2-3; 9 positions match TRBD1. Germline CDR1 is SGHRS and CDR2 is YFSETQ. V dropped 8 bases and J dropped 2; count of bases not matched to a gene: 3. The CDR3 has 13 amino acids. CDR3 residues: CASGTGPTDTQYF. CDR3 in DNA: TGCGCCAGTGGGACAGGGCCCACAGATACGCAGTATTTT. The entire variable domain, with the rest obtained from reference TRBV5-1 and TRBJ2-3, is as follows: KAGVTQTPRYLIKTRGQQVTLSCSPISGHRSVSWYQQTPGQGLQFLFEYFSETQRNKGNFPGRFSGRQFSNSRSEMNVSTLELGDSALYLCASGTGPTDTQYFGPGTRLTVL.

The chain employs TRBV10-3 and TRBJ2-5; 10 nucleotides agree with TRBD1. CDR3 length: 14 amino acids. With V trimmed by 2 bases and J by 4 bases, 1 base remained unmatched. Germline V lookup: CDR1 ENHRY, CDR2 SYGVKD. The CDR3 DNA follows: TGTGCCATCAGTGAGGGACAGGGGGGAGAGACCCAGTACTTC. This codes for CAISEGQGGETQYF.

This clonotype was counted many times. In DNA, the CDR3 is TGCAGCGTGCTAGGGCTAGCGGGAGACTTTCCCCATTCCCCTGTGTACGAGCAGTACTTC. Its translation: CSVLGLAGDFPHSPVYEQYF. The rearrangement uses TRBV29-1 and TRBJ2-7, with 10 bases lining up with TRBD2. V shed 6 bases, J shed 4 bases, and the junction held 27 bases outside the gene matches. The CDR3 totals 20 residues. Per the germline V gene, CDR1 is SQVTM and CDR2 is ANQGSEA.

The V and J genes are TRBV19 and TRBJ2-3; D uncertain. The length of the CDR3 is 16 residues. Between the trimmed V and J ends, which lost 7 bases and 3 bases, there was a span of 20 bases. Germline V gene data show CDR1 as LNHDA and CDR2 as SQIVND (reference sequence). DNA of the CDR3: TGTGCCAGTACTAAGGCCCGCGGACGGCAGACAGATACGCAGTATTTT. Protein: CASTKARGRQTDTQYF.

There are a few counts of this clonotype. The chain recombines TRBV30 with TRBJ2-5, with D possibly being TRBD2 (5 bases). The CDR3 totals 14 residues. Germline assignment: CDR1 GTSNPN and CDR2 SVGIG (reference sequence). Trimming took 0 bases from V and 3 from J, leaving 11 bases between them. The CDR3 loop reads CAWSVYWGEETQYF. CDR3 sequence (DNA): TGTGCCTGGAGTGTATACTGGGGAGAAGAGACCCAGTACTTC. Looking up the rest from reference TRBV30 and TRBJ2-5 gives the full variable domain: SQTIHQWPATLVQPVGSPLSLECTVEGTSNPNLYWYRQAAGRGLQLLFYSVGIGQISSEVPQNLSASRPQDRQFILSSKKLLLSDSGFYLCAWSVYWGEETQYFGPGTRLLVL.

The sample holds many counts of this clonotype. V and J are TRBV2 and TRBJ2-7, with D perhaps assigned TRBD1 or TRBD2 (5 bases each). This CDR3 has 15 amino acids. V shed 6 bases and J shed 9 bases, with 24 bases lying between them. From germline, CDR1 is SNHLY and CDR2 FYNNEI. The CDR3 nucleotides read TGTGCCAGCAGCTTAACCCGGGACCCGCTACGAGGGCAGTACTTC. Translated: CASSLTRDPLRGQYF.

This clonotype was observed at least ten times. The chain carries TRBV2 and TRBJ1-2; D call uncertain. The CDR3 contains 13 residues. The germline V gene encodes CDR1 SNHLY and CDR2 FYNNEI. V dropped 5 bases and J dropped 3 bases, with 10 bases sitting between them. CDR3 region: CASSRDGYYGYTF. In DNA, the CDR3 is TGTGCCAGCAGTCGAGACGGGTACTATGGCTACACCTTC.

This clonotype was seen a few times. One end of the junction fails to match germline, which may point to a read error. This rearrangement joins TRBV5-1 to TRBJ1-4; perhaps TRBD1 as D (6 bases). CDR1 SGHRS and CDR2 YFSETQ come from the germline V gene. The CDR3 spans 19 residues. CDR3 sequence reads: CANSLGPRARGQTNEKLFF. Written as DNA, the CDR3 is TGCGCCAACAGCTTGGGGCCCCGGGCGCGGGGGCAGACTAATGAAAAACTGTTTTTT.

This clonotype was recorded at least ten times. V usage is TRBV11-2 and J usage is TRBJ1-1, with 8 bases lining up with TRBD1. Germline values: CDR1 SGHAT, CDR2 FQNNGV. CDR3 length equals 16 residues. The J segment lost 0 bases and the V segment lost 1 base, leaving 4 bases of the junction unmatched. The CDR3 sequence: CASSLGQGWMNTEAFF. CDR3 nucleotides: TGTGCCAGCAGCTTAGGACAGGGGTGGATGAACACTGAAGCTTTCTTT.

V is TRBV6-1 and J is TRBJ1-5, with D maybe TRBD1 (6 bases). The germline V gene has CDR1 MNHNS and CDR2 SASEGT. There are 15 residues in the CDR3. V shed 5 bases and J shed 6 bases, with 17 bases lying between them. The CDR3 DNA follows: TGTGCCAGCAGTACGGGGGCAATAGGGATTCAGCCCCAGCATTTT. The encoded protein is CASSTGAIGIQPQHF.

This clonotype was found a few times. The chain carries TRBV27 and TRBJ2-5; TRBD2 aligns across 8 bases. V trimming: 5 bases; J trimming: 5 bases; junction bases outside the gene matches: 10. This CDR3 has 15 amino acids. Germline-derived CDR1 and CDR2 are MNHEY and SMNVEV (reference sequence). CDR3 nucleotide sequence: TGTGCCAGCAGTCTCTATAGCGGGGACGGGGAGACCCAGTACTTC. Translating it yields CASSLYSGDGETQYF.

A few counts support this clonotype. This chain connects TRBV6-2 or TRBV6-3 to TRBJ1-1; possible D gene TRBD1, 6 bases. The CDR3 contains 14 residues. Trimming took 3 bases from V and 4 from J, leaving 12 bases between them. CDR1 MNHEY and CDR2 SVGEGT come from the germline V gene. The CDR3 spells CASSYIGGSTEAFF. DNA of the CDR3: TGTGCCAGCAGTTATATAGGGGGGAGCACTGAAGCTTTCTTT.

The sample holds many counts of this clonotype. The CDR3 region is CASSSREETQYF. The CDR3 nucleotides are TGTGCCAGCAGTTCTAGAGAAGAGACCCAGTACTTC. The rearrangement links TRBV28 to TRBJ2-5; D remains unclear. This CDR3 has 12 residues. Germline V gives CDR1 MDHEN, CDR2 SYDVKM. The ends were cut back, 4 bases at V and 3 bases at J, with 6 bases in the middle.

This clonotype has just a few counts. CDR3 sequence reads: CASSSRGYGDTQYF. The CDR3 DNA reads TGTGCCAGCAGCTCCAGGGGGTACGGAGATACGCAGTATTTT. The chain carries TRBV11-2 and TRBJ2-3; 7 bases line up with TRBD1. J lost 5 bases, V lost 4 bases, and 6 bases had no gene match. Germline values: CDR1 SGHAT, CDR2 FQNNGV. CDR3 length equals 14 residues.

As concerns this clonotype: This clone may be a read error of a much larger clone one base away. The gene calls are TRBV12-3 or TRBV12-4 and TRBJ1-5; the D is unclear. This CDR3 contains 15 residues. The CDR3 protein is CASSFDPGLNQPQRF. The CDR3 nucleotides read TGTGCCAGCAGTTTTGACCCAGGTCTCAATCAGCCCCAGCGTTTT.

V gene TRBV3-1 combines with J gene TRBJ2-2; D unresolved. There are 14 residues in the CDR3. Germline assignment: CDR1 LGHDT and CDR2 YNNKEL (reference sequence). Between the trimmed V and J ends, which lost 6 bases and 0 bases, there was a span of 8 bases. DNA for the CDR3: TGTGCCAGCAGTGGGTGGGCGAACACCGGGGAGCTGTTTTTT. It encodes CASSGWANTGELFF. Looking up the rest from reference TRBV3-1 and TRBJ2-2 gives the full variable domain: DTAVSQTPKYLVTQMGNDKSIKCEQNLGHDTMYWYKQDSKKFLKIMFSYNNKELIINETVPNRFSPKSPDKAHLNLHINSLELGDSAVYFCASSGWANTGELFFGEGSRLTVL.

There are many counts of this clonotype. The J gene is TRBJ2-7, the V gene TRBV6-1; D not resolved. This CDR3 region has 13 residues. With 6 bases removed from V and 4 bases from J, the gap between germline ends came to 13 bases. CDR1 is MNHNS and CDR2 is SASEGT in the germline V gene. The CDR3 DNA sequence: TGTGCCAGCAGCGACCGGTTTCTGTACGAGCAGTACTTC. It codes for CASSDRFLYEQYF.

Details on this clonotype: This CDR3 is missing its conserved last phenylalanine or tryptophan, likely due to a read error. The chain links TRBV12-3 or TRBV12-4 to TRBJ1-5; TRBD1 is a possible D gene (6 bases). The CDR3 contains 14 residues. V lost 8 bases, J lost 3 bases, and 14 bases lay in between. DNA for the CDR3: TGTGCCAGCGACTTAAGGGGGAACAATCAGCCCCAGCATCTT. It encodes CASDLRGNNQPQHL.

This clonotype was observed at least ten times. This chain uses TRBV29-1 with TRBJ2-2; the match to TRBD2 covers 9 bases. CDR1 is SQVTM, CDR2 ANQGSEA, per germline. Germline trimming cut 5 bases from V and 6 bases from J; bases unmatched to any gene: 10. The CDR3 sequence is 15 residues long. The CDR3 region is CSVWEREEAAGELFF. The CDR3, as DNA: TGCAGCGTTTGGGAGCGGGAGGAGGCAGCCGGGGAGCTGTTTTTT.

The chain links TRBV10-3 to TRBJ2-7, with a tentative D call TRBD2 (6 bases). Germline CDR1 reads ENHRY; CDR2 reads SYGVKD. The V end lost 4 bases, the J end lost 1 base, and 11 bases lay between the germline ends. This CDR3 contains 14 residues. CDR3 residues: CAISAIAESYEQYF. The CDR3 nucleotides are TGTGCCATCAGTGCTATAGCGGAGTCCTACGAGCAGTACTTC.

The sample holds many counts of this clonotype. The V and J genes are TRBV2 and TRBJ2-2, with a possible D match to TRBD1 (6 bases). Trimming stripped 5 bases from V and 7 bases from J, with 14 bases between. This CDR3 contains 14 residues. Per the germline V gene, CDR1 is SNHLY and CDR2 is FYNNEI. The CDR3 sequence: CASSTRTGLGELFF. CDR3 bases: TGTGCCAGCAGTACCCGAACAGGGCTCGGGGAGCTGTTTTTT.

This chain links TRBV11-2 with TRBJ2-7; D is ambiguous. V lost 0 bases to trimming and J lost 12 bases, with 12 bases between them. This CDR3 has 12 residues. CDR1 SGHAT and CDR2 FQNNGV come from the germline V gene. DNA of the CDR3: TGTGCCAGCAGCTTAGAGGGCAGAGCCATGTACTTC. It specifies CASSLEGRAMYF.

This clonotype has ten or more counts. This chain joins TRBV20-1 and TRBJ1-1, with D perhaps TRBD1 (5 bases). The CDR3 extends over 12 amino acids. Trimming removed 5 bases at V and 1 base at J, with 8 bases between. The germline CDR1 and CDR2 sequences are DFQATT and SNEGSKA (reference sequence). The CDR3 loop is CSAQRGNTEAFF. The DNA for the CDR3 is TGCAGTGCTCAAAGGGGGAACACTGAAGCTTTCTTT.